The 25 T cell receptor beta chains given below trace back to one sample, sequenced in a study of CD8 T cells in Susac syndrome. With random hexamers, reverse transcription was performed on roughly 0.45 to 1 ug of RNA. TCRdb itself ran the immunoSEQ multiplex PCR reads through MiXCR, one entry per CDR3 protein. The top ten hold over 0.12% of the sample, which has 180,000 or so distinct CDR3 sequences, about 94% seen once. Source material: CD4+ T cells from PBMCs. The origin of the receptors is a human donor in good health.

This chain connects TRBV7-9 to TRBJ2-6, with no clear D. The CDR3 totals 16 residues. Per the germline V gene, CDR1 is SEHNR and CDR2 is FQNEAQ (reference sequence). V was pared by 6 bases and J by 0 bases, with 12 bases between. The CDR3: CASRTWRLSGANVLTF. CDR3 DNA sequence: TGTGCCAGCAGAACGTGGCGACTCTCTGGGGCCAACGTCCTGACTTTC.

V usage is TRBV29-1 and J usage is TRBJ1-3; D perhaps matches TRBD1 (5 bases). In germline, CDR1 is SQVTM, CDR2 ANQGSEA. V lost 6 bases to trimming and J lost 9 bases, with 21 bases between them. This CDR3 has 14 amino acids. CDR3 sequence reads: CSVAGKADRSTIYF. Here the CDR3 DNA reads TGCAGCGTAGCAGGGAAGGCCGACCGAAGCACCATATATTTT.

This clonotype appeared a single time. V is TRBV5-1 and J is TRBJ1-2, with D perhaps matching TRBD1 (6 bases). Trimming removed 4 bases from V and 6 bases from J, with 16 bases in between. In germline, CDR1 is SGHRS, CDR2 YFSETQ. This CDR3 is built from 14 residues. The CDR3 DNA sequence: TGCGCCAGCAGCCTACGATCAGGGGAGGATGGCTACACCTTC. Translating it yields CASSLRSGEDGYTF.

This chain joins TRBV7-8 and TRBJ1-4, with D hard to call. There are 10 residues in the CDR3. Trimming left V 9 bases short and J 6 bases short, with 5 bases between. The germline gives CDR1 SGHVS, CDR2 FQNEAQ. CDR3 coding DNA: TGTGCCAGTGGCGATGAAAAACTGTTTTTT. It codes for CASGDEKLFF.

This clonotype was picked up one time. Here the CDR3 DNA reads TGCAGTGCACCAGAGACCCAGTACTTC. It specifies CSAPETQYF. The chain combines TRBV20-1 with TRBJ2-5; D unclear. The CDR3 has 9 residues. The V end was cut by 6 bases, the J end by 4 bases, with 3 bases between. The V gene's germline CDR1 is DFQATT and CDR2 SNEGSKA (reference sequence).

The V call is TRBV14, the J call TRBJ2-7, with TRBD1 identical over 7 bases. Trimming took 5 bases from V and 6 from J; bases not matched to a gene: 10. The CDR3 runs to 14 residues. The germline V gene encodes CDR1 SGHDN and CDR2 FVKESK. In nucleotides, the CDR3 is TGTGCCAGCAGCTCCGTTCGAGGGGGCGGCGAGCAGTACTTC. This codes for CASSSVRGGGEQYF. Full variable domain (outside the CDR3, taken from reference TRBV14 and TRBJ2-7): EAGVTQFPSHSVIEKGQTVTLRCDPISGHDNLYWYRRVMGKEIKFLLHFVKESKQDESGMPNNRFLAERTGGTYSTLKVQPAELEDSGVYFCASSSVRGGGEQYFGPGTRLTVT.

This chain links TRBV28 with TRBJ2-7, with 8 positions matching TRBD1. The germline CDR1 and CDR2 sequences are MDHEN and SYDVKM. The CDR3 totals 17 residues. V was pared by 2 bases and J by 2 bases, with 11 bases of the junction left unmatched. The CDR3 loop is CASSLTQGGFNPYEQYF. The CDR3 coding sequence is TGTGCCAGCAGTTTAACACAGGGGGGATTCAATCCCTACGAGCAGTACTTC.

This chain joins TRBV30 and TRBJ1-6, with D uncertain. The CDR3 covers 13 residues. CDR1 and CDR2 (germline): GTSNPN, SVGIG (reference sequence). V lost 4 bases to trimming and J lost 3 bases, with 7 bases between them. CDR3 sequence (DNA): TGTGCCTGGAATACAGACTATAATTCACCCCTCCACTTT. Protein product: CAWNTDYNSPLHF.

The rearrangement uses TRBV7-2 and TRBJ1-2; the D is unclear. Germline loops: CDR1 SGHTA, CDR2 FQGNSA. The CDR3 has 14 amino acids. V lost 7 bases to trimming and J lost 4 bases, with 16 bases between them. Here the CDR3 reads CASNRYQQSYGYTF. CDR3 nucleotides: TGTGCCAGCAATCGCTATCAGCAAAGCTATGGCTACACCTTC.

The chain is built from TRBV3-1 and TRBJ1-6, with TRBD1 matching 7 bases. Per germline, CDR1 LGHDT and CDR2 YNNKEL (reference sequence). The CDR3 is 15 amino acids. The junction had 3 bases not matched to a gene; V was cut back by 1 base and J by 6 bases. The CDR3 coding sequence is TGTGCCAGCAGCCAAGCCCGGGACAGTAATTCACCCCTCCACTTT. As protein: CASSQARDSNSPLHF.

V and J are TRBV2 and TRBJ2-7, with D hard to call. V dropped 4 bases and J dropped 7 bases, with 14 bases sitting between them. This CDR3 is built from 13 residues. The germline CDR1 and CDR2 sequences are SNHLY and FYNNEI. DNA of the CDR3: TGTGCCAGCAGTGGGATTACCCCTTGGGAGCAGTACTTC. This encodes CASSGITPWEQYF.

This clonotype appeared a single time. This rearrangement joins TRBV15 to TRBJ2-7; D is ambiguous. The CDR3 is 14 residues long. V lost 5 bases and J 3 bases, leaving 14 bases between the germline ends. Germline values: CDR1 LNHNV, CDR2 YYDKDF (reference sequence). The CDR3 DNA follows: TGTGCCACCAGCCCTCTCAGCACAAACTACGAGCAGTACTTC. This encodes CATSPLSTNYEQYF.

The chain uses TRBV13 and TRBJ2-7, with D possibly being TRBD1 or TRBD2 (5 bases each). The germline V gene has CDR1 PRHDT and CDR2 FYEKMQ (reference sequence). The germline V and J ends were trimmed by 2 bases and 7 bases, with 15 bases remaining between them. This CDR3 has 14 amino acids. CDR3: CASSLKRGANEQYF. The CDR3, as DNA: TGTGCCAGCAGCTTAAAACGAGGGGCCAATGAGCAGTACTTC.

The chain employs TRBV30 and TRBJ2-7; D gene uncertain. The CDR3 loop spans 14 amino acids. V lost 6 bases and J 5 bases, leaving 20 bases between the germline ends. CDR1 and CDR2 from the germline V gene are GTSNPN and SVGIG (reference sequence). Here the CDR3 DNA reads TGTGCCTGTGGTCGTAGGGCCATACTGGACGAGCAGTACTTC. This encodes CACGRRAILDEQYF.

This chain connects TRBV5-6 to TRBJ1-1; the D gene is possibly TRBD1 (5 bases). The CDR3 is made up of 14 amino acids. Trimming took off 4 bases at V and 1 base at J, with 11 bases between the two ends. CDR1 is SGHDT, CDR2 YYEEEE, per germline. The CDR3 here is CASSLTGRNTEAFF. The CDR3 nucleotides read TGTGCCAGCAGCCTCACAGGTCGGAACACTGAAGCTTTCTTT.

The chain recombines TRBV4-1 with TRBJ2-7; 11 bases map to TRBD1. CDR1 is MGHRA, CDR2 YSYEKL, per germline. Trimming at V came to 4 bases and at J to 3 bases, leaving 11 bases not matched to a gene. This CDR3 spans 17 amino acids. CDR3: CASSPGAGGQGDYEQYF. CDR3 coding DNA: TGCGCCAGCAGCCCCGGGGCTGGGGGACAGGGGGACTACGAGCAGTACTTC.

V is TRBV12-3 or TRBV12-4 and J is TRBJ2-5; 9 nucleotides agree with TRBD1. The junction had 6 bases not matched to a gene; V was cut back by 6 bases and J by 10 bases. This CDR3 spans 12 amino acids. The CDR3 coding sequence is TGTGCCAGCAGCCGGACAGGGGAGGACCAGTACTTC. This translates into CASSRTGEDQYF.

The count of this clonotype is one. The J gene is TRBJ2-3, the V gene TRBV6-2 or TRBV6-3; 8 bases fit TRBD1. The germline V gene has CDR1 MNHEY and CDR2 SVGEGT. J was trimmed by 10 bases and V by 2 bases; bases with no gene match: 14. This CDR3 comprises 16 residues. The CDR3, as DNA: TGTGCCAGCAGTTACCCAATGCAGGGGGCGCCGCGTCCGCAGTATTTT. It translates to CASSYPMQGAPRPQYF.

Here the CDR3 DNA reads TGTGCCACCAGTGATTCTGACAGCTATGGCTACACCTTC. Its protein product is CATSDSDSYGYTF. V and J are TRBV24-1 and TRBJ1-2, with a possible D match to TRBD1 (5 bases). The CDR3 is made up of 13 amino acids. V was shortened by 2 bases and J by 4 bases, with 7 bases between the two germline ends. The germline CDR1 and CDR2 sequences are KGHDR and SFDVKD.

The V gene is TRBV30, the J gene TRBJ2-7, with TRBD1 identical over 9 bases. CDR1 and CDR2 (germline): GTSNPN, SVGIG (reference sequence). The CDR3 covers 15 residues. The J segment lost 5 bases and the V segment lost 4 bases, leaving 12 bases of the junction unmatched. The CDR3 coding sequence is TGTGCCTGGACCATACCGGGACAGGGAACCGACGAGCAGTACTTC. Residues: CAWTIPGQGTDEQYF.

This chain joins TRBV29-1 and TRBJ1-2; D ambiguous. Deletions cut 3 bases from V and 1 base from J, with 9 bases between. Germline loops: CDR1 SQVTM, CDR2 ANQGSEA. The CDR3 covers 13 residues. In DNA form, the CDR3 reads TGCAGCGTTGACCAGAGTAATAACTATGGCTACACCTTC. Encoded protein: CSVDQSNNYGYTF.

The chain links TRBV6-2 or TRBV6-3 to TRBJ2-3; 7 nucleotides agree with TRBD2. This CDR3 has 13 residues. Unmatched junction bases numbered 9, after V lost 6 bases and J lost 9 bases. Germline V gives CDR1 MNHEY, CDR2 SVGEGT. The CDR3 protein is CASSLSGGGTQYF. CDR3 DNA sequence: TGTGCCAGCAGCCTATCAGGCGGGGGAACGCAGTATTTT.

V is TRBV20-1 and J is TRBJ1-2; weak D call: TRBD1 (6 bases). Trimming pared 0 bases from V and 6 bases from J, leaving 17 bases between. Germline loops: CDR1 DFQATT, CDR2 SNEGSKA (reference sequence). The CDR3 spans 15 residues. Here the CDR3 reads CSARDSTGRFHGYTF. The DNA of the CDR3 is TGCAGTGCTAGAGATTCAACAGGGCGGTTTCATGGCTACACCTTC.

V gene TRBV6-2 or TRBV6-3 combines with J gene TRBJ1-5, with D unresolved. The CDR3 runs to 12 residues. Trimming shortened V by 3 bases and J by 6 bases, and 6 bases separated the two germline ends. Germline V gene data show CDR1 as MNHEY and CDR2 as SVGEGT. CDR3 DNA sequence: TGTGCCAGCAGTTATTCTCCTCAGCCCCAGCATTTT. Translated, it gives CASSYSPQPQHF.

This clonotype showed up just once. The rearrangement joins TRBV9 to TRBJ2-5; 7 nucleotides agree with TRBD2. The CDR3 covers 14 residues. Per the germline V gene, CDR1 is SGDLS and CDR2 is YYNGEE. J gave up 5 bases and V 4 bases, and 8 bases lay outside the gene matches. The CDR3 DNA is TGTGCCAGCAGCACCCGCGGGGGTATCGAGACCCAGTACTTC. Encoded protein: CASSTRGGIETQYF.